This T cell receptor beta chain was obtained from a study of response to subunit inactivated influenza vaccine. In TCRdb, the RT-PCR reads were re-called with MiXCR into one record per CDR3 protein. The sample lists 710,000 or so distinct CDR3 sequences, 15% to 17% seen once, with around 10% in the top ten. This clonotype has only a few counts. Its antigen remains unidentified. Study-level points and caveats: The authors suggested that few new T cells are recruited per seasonal influenza vaccination.

The CDR3 is 13 amino acids. Looked up from germline, CDR1 is SGHVS and CDR2 is FNYEAQ. V was trimmed by 5 bases and J by 3 bases, leaving 11 bases between them. This sequence originates from a man between 45 and 60 years old who received an inactivated influenza vaccine. V gene TRBV7-6 combines with J gene TRBJ2-7; D is perhaps TRBD1 (6 bases). The sample in question was PBMCs from blood, obtained 11 to 12 days after vaccination. This chain's CDR3 is CASSTGIYYEQYF. The CDR3 DNA reads TGTGCCAGCAGCACAGGGATTTACTACGAGCAGTACTTC.